The entry below gives a single TCR beta chain sequence along with its context. This sample was included in a study of cytomegalovirus exposure and HLA in healthy donors. PCR used 60 Vbeta primers and 13 Jbeta primers. Only in-frame clones appear in the TCRdb table, and some are missing; sequencing was by immunoSEQ multiplex PCR. The repertoire holds around 160,000 clones, with over 70% as singletons. The sequenced material came from PBMCs. The source of this sequence is a male donor in good health and CMV-seropositive.

CDR3 DNA sequence: TGTGCCATCAGTGAGCGAGAGACTGAAGCTTTCTTT. This translates into CAISERETEAFF. The chain joins TRBV10-3 to TRBJ1-1; D gene unclear. The V gene's germline CDR1 is ENHRY and CDR2 SYGVKD. Trimming stripped 2 bases from V and 5 bases from J, with 6 bases between. This CDR3 contains 12 residues.